The sequence of this TCR beta chain was determined in a study of OX40 agonist ivuxolimab in advanced cancers. Looking at the study overall: Dosing consisted of intravenous ivuxolimab at 0.01 to 10 mg/kg every 2 weeks.

Sequencing was performed with immunoSEQ multiplex PCR; in TCRdb, only in-frame clones are kept and a portion is missing. The repertoire consists of about 91,000 clones, with 80% to 90% occurring once and the leading ten covering around 1.1%. The receptor comes from an adult with an advanced solid tumor such as melanoma, head and neck, liver or kidney cancer. Here the sequenced sample was CD4+ or CD8+ T cells sorted from blood, taken in a trial of the OX40 agonist ivuxolimab.

The CDR3 protein is CASSLGGFSYNEQFF. As DNA, the CDR3 is TGTGCCAGCAGCTTAGGGGGATTCTCCTACAATGAGCAGTTCTTC. V gene TRBV11-2 combines with J gene TRBJ2-1; D not resolved. Germline CDR1 is SGHAT and CDR2 is FQNNGV. The V gene lost 1 base and the J gene lost 0 bases, with 7 bases spanning the gap. The CDR3 runs 15 residues.